The clone carrying this TCR beta chain appeared once. The data are from a study of T cell changes during pregnancy in multiple sclerosis. This table comes from immunoSEQ multiplex PCR, and its TCRdb copy is limited to in-frame clones, with some not included. The sample shows tens of thousands of clones, 85% to 95% of them seen only once. The sequencing here drew on CD4+ T cells from peripheral blood mononuclear cells, taken in the third trimester of pregnancy. The receptor's source is a female donor in good health, enrolled as a control in a pregnancy study.

CDR3 in amino acids: CASSQDLRSIQPQHF. For the CDR3, the DNA is TGCGCCAGCAGCCAAGACCTACGTAGTATTCAGCCCCAGCATTTT. The chain is built from TRBV4-1 and TRBJ1-5; D remains ambiguous. The length of the CDR3 is 15 residues. V lost 0 bases and J lost 6, with 12 bases in between. The V gene's germline CDR1 is MGHRA and CDR2 YSYEKL.